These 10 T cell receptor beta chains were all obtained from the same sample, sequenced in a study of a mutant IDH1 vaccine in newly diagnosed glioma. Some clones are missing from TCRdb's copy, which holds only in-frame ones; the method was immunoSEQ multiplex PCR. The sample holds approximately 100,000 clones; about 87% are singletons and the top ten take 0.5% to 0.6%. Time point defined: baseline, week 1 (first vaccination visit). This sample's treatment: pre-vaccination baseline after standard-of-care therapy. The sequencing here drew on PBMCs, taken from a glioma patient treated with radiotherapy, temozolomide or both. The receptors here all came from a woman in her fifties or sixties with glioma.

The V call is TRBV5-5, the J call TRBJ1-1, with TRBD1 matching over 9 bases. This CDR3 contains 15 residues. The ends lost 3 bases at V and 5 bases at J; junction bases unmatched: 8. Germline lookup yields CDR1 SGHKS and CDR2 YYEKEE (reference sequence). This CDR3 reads CASSWLGTGQTEAFF. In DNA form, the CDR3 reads TGTGCCAGCAGCTGGCTCGGGACAGGGCAAACTGAAGCTTTCTTT.

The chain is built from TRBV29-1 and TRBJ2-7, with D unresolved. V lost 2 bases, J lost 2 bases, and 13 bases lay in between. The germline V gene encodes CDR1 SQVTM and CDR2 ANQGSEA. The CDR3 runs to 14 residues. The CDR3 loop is CSVETGRPPYEQYF. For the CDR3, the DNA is TGCAGCGTTGAAACCGGACGACCCCCCTACGAGCAGTACTTC.

DNA for the CDR3: TGTGCCAGCAGCCAAATTAGAGGGGGGCGGAACACTGAAGCTTTCTTT. Its translation is CASSQIRGGRNTEAFF. This chain links TRBV7-9 with TRBJ1-1; tentatively, D is TRBD1 (6 bases). V lost 5 bases to trimming and J lost 1 base, with 17 bases between them. The CDR3 covers 16 residues. Germline CDR1 reads SEHNR; CDR2 reads FQNEAQ (reference sequence).

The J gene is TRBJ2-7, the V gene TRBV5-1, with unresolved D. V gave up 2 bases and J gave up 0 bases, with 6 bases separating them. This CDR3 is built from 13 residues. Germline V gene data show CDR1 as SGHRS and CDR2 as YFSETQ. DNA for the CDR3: TGCGCCAGCAGCTTACAAGGCTCCTACGAGCAGTACTTC. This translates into CASSLQGSYEQYF.

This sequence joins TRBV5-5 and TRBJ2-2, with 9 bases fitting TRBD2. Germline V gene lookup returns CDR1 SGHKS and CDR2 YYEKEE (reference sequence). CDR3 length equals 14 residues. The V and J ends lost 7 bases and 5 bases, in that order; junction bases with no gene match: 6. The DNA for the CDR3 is TGTGCCAGCTGGCGGGAGGGGAGGACCGGGGAGCTGTTTTTT. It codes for CASWREGRTGELFF.

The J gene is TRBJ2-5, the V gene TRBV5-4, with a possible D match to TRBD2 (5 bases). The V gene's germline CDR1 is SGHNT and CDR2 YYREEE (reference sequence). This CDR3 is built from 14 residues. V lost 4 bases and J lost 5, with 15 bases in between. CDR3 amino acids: CASSPGSRGETQYF. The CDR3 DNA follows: TGTGCCAGCAGCCCCGGCAGCCGCGGGGAGACCCAGTACTTC.

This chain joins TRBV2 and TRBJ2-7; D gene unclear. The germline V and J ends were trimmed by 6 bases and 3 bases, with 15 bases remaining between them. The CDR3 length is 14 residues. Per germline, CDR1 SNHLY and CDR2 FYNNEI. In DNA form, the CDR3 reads TGTGCCAGCAGGCCCGACATGCGCTACTACGAGCAGTACTTC. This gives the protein CASRPDMRYYEQYF.

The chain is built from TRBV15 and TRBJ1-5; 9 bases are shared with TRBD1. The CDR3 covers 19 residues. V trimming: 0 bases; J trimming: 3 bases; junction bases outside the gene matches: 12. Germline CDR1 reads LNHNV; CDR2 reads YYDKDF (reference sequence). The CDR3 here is CATSRDIGGDRVFNQPQHF. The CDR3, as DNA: TGTGCCACCAGCAGAGATATAGGAGGGGACAGGGTATTCAATCAGCCCCAGCATTTT.

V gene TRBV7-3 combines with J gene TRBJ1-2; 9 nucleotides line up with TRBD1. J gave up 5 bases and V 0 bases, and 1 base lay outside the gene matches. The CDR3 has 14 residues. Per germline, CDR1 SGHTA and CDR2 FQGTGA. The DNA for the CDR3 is TGTGCCAGCAGCTTAACAGGACAGGGGTATGGCTACACCTTC. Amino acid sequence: CASSLTGQGYGYTF.

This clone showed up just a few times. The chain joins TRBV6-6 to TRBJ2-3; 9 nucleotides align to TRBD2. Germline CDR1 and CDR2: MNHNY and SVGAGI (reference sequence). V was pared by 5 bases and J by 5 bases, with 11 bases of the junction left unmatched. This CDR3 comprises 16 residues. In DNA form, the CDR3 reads TGTGCCAGCAGTACGGGAAGTAGCGGGAGTATAGATACGCAGTATTTT. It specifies CASSTGSSGSIDTQYF.